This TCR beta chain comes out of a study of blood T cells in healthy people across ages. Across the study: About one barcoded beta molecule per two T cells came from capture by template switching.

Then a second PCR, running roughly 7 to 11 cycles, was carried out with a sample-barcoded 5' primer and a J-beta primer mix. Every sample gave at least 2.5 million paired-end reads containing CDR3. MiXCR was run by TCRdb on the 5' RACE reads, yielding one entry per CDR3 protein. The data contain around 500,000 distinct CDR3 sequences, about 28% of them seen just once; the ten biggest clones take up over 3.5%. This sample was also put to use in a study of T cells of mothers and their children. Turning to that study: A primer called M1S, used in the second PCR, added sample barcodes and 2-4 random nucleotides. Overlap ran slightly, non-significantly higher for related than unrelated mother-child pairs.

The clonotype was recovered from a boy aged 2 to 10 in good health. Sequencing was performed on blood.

CDR3 nucleotide sequence: TGTGCCAGCAGAGCAGACTGGGGATCGAACACTGAAGCTTTCTTT. Its protein is CASRADWGSNTEAFF. The rearrangement links TRBV6-1 to TRBJ1-1; no firm D call. The germline V gene encodes CDR1 MNHNS and CDR2 SASEGT. V lost 6 bases and J lost 1, with 15 bases in between. CDR3 length: 15 residues.